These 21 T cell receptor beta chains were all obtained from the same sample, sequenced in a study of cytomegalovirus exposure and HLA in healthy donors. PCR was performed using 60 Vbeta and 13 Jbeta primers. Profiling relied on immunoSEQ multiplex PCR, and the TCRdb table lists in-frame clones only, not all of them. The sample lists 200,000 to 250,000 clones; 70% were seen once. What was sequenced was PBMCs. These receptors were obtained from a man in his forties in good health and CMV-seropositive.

For the CDR3, the DNA is TGTGCCAGCAGCTTATCAACAGGGATTTCAGGAAACACCATATATTTT. Translating gives CASSLSTGISGNTIYF. The chain employs TRBV7-9 and TRBJ1-3; possible D gene TRBD1, 6 bases. This CDR3 is 16 amino acids long. Germline-derived CDR1 and CDR2 are SEHNR and FQNEAQ (reference sequence). The V and J ends lost 2 bases and 4 bases respectively, with 15 bases between them.

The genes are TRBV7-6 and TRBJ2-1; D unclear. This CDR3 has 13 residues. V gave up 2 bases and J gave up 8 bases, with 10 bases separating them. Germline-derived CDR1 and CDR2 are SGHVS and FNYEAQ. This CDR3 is CASSLTPKHEQFF. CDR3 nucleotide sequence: TGTGCCAGCAGCTTAACCCCCAAGCATGAGCAGTTCTTC. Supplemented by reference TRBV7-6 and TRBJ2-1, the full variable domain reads GAGVSQSPRYKVTKRGQDVALRCDPISGHVSLYWYRQALGQGPEFLTYFNYEAQQDKSGLPNDRFSAERPEGSISTLTIQRTEQRDSAMYRCASSLTPKHEQFFGPGTRLTVL.

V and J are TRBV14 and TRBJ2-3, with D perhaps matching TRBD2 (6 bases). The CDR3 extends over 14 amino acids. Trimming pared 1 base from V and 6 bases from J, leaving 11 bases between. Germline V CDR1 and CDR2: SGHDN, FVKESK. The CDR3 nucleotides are TGTGCCAGCAGCCAAGTCGCTAGCGTGGATACGCAGTATTTT. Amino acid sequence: CASSQVASVDTQYF.

CDR3 in amino acids: CASKGAPRIGSSPLHF. The DNA for the CDR3 is TGTGCCAGTAAGGGGGCCCCCAGGATAGGGTCATCACCCCTCCACTTT. The rearrangement links TRBV19 to TRBJ1-6, with 7 bases aligning to TRBD1. CDR1 and CDR2 from the germline V gene are LNHDA and SQIVND (reference sequence). The V gene end was trimmed by 7 bases and the J gene end by 10 bases; junction bases not matched to a gene: 16. The CDR3 length is 16 residues.

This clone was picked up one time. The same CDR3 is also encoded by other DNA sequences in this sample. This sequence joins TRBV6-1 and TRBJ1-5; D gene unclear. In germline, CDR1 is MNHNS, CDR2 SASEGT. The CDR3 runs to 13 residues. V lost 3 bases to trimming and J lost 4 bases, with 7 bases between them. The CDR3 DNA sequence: TGTGCCAGCAGTGAGCAGGTTAATCAGCCCCAGCATTTT. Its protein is CASSEQVNQPQHF.

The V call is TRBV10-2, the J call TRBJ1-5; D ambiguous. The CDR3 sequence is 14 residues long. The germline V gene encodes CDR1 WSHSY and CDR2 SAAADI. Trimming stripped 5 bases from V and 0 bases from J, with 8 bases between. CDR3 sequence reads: CASSRGNSNQPQHF. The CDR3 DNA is TGCGCCAGCAGTCGCGGGAATAGCAATCAGCCCCAGCATTTT.

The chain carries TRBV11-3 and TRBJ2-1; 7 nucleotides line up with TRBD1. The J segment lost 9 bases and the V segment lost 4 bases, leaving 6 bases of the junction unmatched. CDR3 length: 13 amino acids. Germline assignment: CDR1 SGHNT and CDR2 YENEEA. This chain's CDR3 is CASSSGTVGEQFF. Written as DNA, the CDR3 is TGTGCCAGCAGCTCCGGGACAGTGGGTGAGCAGTTCTTC.

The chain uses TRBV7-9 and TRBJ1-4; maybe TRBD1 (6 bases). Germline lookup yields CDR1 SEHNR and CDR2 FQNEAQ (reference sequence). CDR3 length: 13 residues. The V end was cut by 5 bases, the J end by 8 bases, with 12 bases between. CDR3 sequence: CASSKGTNEKLFF. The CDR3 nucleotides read TGTGCCAGCAGCAAGGGGACAAACGAAAAACTGTTTTTT.

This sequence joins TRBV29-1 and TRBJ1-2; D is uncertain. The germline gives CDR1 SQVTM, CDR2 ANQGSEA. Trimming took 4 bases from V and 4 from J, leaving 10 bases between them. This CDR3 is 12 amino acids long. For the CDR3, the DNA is TGCAGCGTTGTACTGATAAGCTATGGCTACACCTTC. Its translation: CSVVLISYGYTF.

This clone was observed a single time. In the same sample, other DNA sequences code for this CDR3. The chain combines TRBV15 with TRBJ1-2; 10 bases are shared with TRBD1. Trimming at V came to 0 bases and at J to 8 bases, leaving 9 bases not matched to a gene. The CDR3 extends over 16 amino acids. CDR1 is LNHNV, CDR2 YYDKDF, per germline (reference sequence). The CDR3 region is CATSREIDRGLDGYTF. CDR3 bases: TGTGCCACCAGCAGAGAAATAGACAGGGGGCTCGACGGCTACACCTTC.

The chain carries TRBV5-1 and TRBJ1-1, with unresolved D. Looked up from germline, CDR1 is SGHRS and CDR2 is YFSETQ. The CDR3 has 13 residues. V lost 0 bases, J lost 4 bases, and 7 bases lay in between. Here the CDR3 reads CASSLGEGTEAFF. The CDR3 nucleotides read TGCGCCAGCAGCTTGGGGGAGGGCACTGAAGCTTTCTTT.

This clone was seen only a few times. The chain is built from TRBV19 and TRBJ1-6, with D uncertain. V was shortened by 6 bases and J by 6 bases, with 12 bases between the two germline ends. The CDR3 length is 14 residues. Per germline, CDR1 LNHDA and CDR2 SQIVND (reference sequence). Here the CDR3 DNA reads TGTGCCAGTAGGTCGTGGGAGGGTAATTCACCCCTCCACTTT. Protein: CASRSWEGNSPLHF.

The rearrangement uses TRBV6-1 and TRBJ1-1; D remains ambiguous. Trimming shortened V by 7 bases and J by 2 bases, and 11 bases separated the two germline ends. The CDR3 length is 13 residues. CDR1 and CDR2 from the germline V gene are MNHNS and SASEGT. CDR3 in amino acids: CASTRTGNTEAFF. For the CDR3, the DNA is TGTGCCAGCACCAGGACTGGTAACACTGAAGCTTTCTTT.

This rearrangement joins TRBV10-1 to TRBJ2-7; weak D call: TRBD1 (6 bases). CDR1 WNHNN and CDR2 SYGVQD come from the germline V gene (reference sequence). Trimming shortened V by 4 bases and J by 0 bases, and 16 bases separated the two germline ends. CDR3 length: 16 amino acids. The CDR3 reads CASSGTGNRDSYEQYF. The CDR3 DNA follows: TGCGCCAGCAGTGGGACTGGAAACAGGGACTCCTACGAGCAGTACTTC.

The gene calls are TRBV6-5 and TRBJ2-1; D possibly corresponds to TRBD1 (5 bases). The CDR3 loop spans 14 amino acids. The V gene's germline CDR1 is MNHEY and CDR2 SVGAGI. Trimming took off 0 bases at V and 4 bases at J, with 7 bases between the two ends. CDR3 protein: CASSYSDTYNEQFF. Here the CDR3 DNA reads TGTGCCAGCAGTTACTCGGACACTTACAATGAGCAGTTCTTC.

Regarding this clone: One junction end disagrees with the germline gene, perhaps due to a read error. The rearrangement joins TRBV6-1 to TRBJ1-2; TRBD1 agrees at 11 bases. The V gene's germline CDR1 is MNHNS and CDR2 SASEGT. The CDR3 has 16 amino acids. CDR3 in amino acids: CASSEARDRGFYGHTF. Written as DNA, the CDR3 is TGTGCCAGCAGTGAAGCAAGGGACAGGGGGTTCTATGGCCACACCTTC.

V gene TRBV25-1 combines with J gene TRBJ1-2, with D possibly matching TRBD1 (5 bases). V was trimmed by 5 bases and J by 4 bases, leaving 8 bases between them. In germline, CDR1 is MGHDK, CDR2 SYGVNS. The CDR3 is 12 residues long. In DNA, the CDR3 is TGTGCCAGCAGTTACCAGGGCTATGGCTACACCTTC. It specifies CASSYQGYGYTF.

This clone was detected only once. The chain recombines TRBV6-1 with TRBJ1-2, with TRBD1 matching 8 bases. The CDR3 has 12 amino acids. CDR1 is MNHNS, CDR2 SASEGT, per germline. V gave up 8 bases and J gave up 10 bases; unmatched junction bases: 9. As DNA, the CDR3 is TGTGCCAGCGGGACAGGCTTAATCGCCTACACCTTC. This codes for CASGTGLIAYTF.

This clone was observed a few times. CDR3 sequence: CASSPTGGLSYEQYF. The CDR3 DNA reads as TGTGCCAGCAGCCCGACAGGGGGACTCTCCTACGAGCAGTACTTC. The chain employs TRBV5-6 and TRBJ2-7, with 9 bases matching TRBD1. CDR1 is SGHDT and CDR2 is YYEEEE in the germline V gene. The CDR3 consists of 15 residues. V was pared by 4 bases and J by 0 bases, with 5 bases of the junction left unmatched.

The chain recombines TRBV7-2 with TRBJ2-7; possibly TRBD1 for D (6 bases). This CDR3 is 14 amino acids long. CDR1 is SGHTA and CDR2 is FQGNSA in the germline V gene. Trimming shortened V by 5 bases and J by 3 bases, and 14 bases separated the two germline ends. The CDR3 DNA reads TGTGCCAGCAGCCTGTTCGACAGGTTCTACGAGCAGTACTTC. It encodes CASSLFDRFYEQYF. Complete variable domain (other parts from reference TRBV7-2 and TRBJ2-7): GAGVSQSPSNKVTEKGKDVELRCDPISGHTALYWYRQSLGQGLEFLIYFQGNSAPDKSGLPSDRFSAERTGGSVSTLTIQRTQQEDSAVYLCASSLFDRFYEQYFGPGTRLTVT.

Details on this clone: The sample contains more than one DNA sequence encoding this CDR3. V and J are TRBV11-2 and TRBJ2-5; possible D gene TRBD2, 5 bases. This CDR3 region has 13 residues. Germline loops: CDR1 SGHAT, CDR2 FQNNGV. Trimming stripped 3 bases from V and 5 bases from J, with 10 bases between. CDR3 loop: CASSFGRGETQYF. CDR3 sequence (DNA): TGTGCCAGCAGCTTTGGGAGAGGGGAGACCCAGTACTTC.